Presented here are 12 T cell receptor beta chains from one specimen sequenced in a study of shared clonotypes between healthy human individuals. Data came from immunoSEQ multiplex PCR; TCRdb stores just in-frame clones and leaves some out. The table shows approximately 1.4 million clones, with roughly 98% occurring only once. The sample comprised naive CD4+ T cells sorted from blood. Subset specified: CD45RA+ positively selected. These receptor sequences come from a man aged 25-45 years in good health.

This clone showed up just once. The chain carries TRBV18 and TRBJ2-1; unclear D gene. Trimming shortened V by 3 bases and J by 3 bases, and 12 bases separated the two germline ends. The CDR3 totals 15 residues. Germline-derived CDR1 and CDR2 are KGHSH and LQKENI. The CDR3 DNA follows: TGTGCCAGCTCACCCCTAGAGTTGGGCTACAATGAGCAGTTCTTC. This translates into CASSPLELGYNEQFF. Together with reference TRBV18 and TRBJ2-1, the CDR3 gives the full variable domain: NAGVMQNPRHLVRRRGQEARLRCSPMKGHSHVYWYRQLPEEGLKFMVYLQKENIIDESGMPKERFSAEFPKEGPSILRIQQVVRGDSAAYFCASSPLELGYNEQFFGPGTRLTVL.

V usage is TRBV10-2 and J usage is TRBJ1-4, with TRBD1 matching over 9 bases. V trimming: 6 bases; J trimming: 8 bases; junction bases outside the gene matches: 4. CDR3 length equals 13 residues. Germline-derived CDR1 and CDR2 are WSHSY and SAAADI. The CDR3 here is CASSRTGDEKLFF. The DNA of the CDR3 is TGCGCCAGCAGCCGGACAGGGGACGAAAAACTGTTTTTT.

J is TRBJ1-5 and V is TRBV28; 10 nucleotides line up with TRBD1. Germline V gene lookup returns CDR1 MDHEN and CDR2 SYDVKM. The CDR3 sequence is 16 residues long. V trimming: 10 bases; J trimming: 4 bases; junction bases outside the gene matches: 13. The CDR3, as DNA: TGTGCCACCCAGAAGAGTATGGGACAGGGGAATCAGCCCCAGCATTTT. It encodes CATQKSMGQGNQPQHF.

The gene calls are TRBV7-3 and TRBJ2-1; D is perhaps TRBD1 or TRBD2 (5 bases each). The CDR3 has 17 residues. V lost 1 base and J 0 bases, leaving 13 bases between the germline ends. CDR1 and CDR2 from the germline V gene are SGHTA and FQGTGA. CDR3 sequence reads: CASSLRPGAGSYNEQFF. The CDR3 coding sequence is TGTGCCAGCAGCTTAAGGCCCGGGGCGGGCTCCTACAATGAGCAGTTCTTC. Filled out from reference TRBV7-3 and TRBJ2-1, the complete variable domain reads GAGVSQTPSNKVTEKGKYVELRCDPISGHTALYWYRQSLGQGPEFLIYFQGTGAADDSGLPNDRFFAVRPEGSVSTLKIQRTERGDSAVYLCASSLRPGAGSYNEQFFGPGTRLTVL.

This chain links TRBV2 with TRBJ2-6, with D possibly matching TRBD1 (5 bases). Looked up from germline, CDR1 is SNHLY and CDR2 is FYNNEI. CDR3 length equals 17 residues. The V and J ends lost 4 bases and 0 bases respectively, with 13 bases between them. The CDR3 DNA follows: TGTGCCAGCAGTGTTCGCAGGGCGAACTCTGGGGCCAACGTCCTGACTTTC. Encoded protein: CASSVRRANSGANVLTF.

J is TRBJ2-6 and V is TRBV4-2; possible D gene TRBD2, 5 bases. The V gene lost 0 bases and the J gene lost 5 bases, with 8 bases spanning the gap. CDR1 LGHNA and CDR2 YNFKEQ come from the germline V gene. This CDR3 is built from 15 residues. The CDR3 reads CASSQEEDRANVLTF. In nucleotides, the CDR3 is TGTGCCAGCAGCCAAGAGGAGGATCGGGCCAACGTCCTGACTTTC.

This chain connects TRBV2 to TRBJ2-2; D unresolved. V was shortened by 1 base and J by 6 bases, with 6 bases between the two germline ends. This CDR3 region has 13 residues. Germline V gene data show CDR1 as SNHLY and CDR2 as FYNNEI. CDR3 in DNA: TGTGCCAGCAGTGAAGGGGCGCCCGGGGAGCTGTTTTTT. It codes for CASSEGAPGELFF. Drawing the rest from reference TRBV2 and TRBJ2-2, the complete variable domain is EPEVTQTPSHQVTQMGQEVILRCVPISNHLYFYWYRQILGQKVEFLVSFYNNEISEKSEIFDDQFSVERPDGSNFTLKIRSTKLEDSAMYFCASSEGAPGELFFGEGSRLTVL.

The chain has TRBV6-6 and TRBJ2-1; D uncertain. The CDR3 is 14 residues long. V was shortened by 2 bases and J by 6 bases, with 11 bases between the two germline ends. Germline CDR1 and CDR2: MNHNY and SVGAGI (reference sequence). This chain's CDR3 is CASSYESKANEQFF. In nucleotides, the CDR3 is TGTGCCAGCAGTTACGAATCAAAGGCCAATGAGCAGTTCTTC.

The chain carries TRBV5-6 and TRBJ2-7; a weak D match, TRBD1 (5 bases). Germline V gene sequence: CDR1 SGHDT, CDR2 YYEEEE. V gave up 1 base and J gave up 0 bases, with 11 bases separating them. The CDR3 sequence is 15 residues long. CDR3 protein: CASSLLGESSYEQYF. As DNA, the CDR3 is TGTGCCAGCAGCTTGTTAGGGGAAAGCTCCTACGAGCAGTACTTC. The whole variable domain, remainder taken from reference TRBV5-6 and TRBJ2-7, is DAGVTQSPTHLIKTRGQQVTLRCSPKSGHDTVSWYQQALGQGPQFIFQYYEEEERQRGNFPDRFSGHQFPNYSSELNVNALLLGDSALYLCASSLLGESSYEQYFGPGTRLTVT.

The V and J genes are TRBV6-4 and TRBJ1-2; TRBD1 might be the D (5 bases). The V gene's germline CDR1 is MRHNA and CDR2 SNTAGT. V lost 0 bases to trimming and J lost 2 bases, with 10 bases between them. This CDR3 comprises 15 residues. This CDR3 reads CASSDSHRPNYGYTF. CDR3 bases: TGTGCCAGCAGTGACTCGCACAGGCCAAACTATGGCTACACCTTC.

This sequence joins TRBV6-5 and TRBJ2-7; D not certain. The germline CDR1 and CDR2 sequences are MNHEY and SVGAGI. Deletions cut 0 bases from V and 3 bases from J, with 9 bases between. This CDR3 region has 14 residues. CDR3 sequence (DNA): TGTGCCAGCAGTTACTCGGAGTTGGGCTACGAGCAGTACTTC. Amino acids: CASSYSELGYEQYF.

The chain joins TRBV10-3 to TRBJ2-7; the match to TRBD2 covers 7 bases. V was clipped by 1 base and J by 3 bases; unmatched bases: 6. This CDR3 region has 15 residues. Germline CDR1 ENHRY, CDR2 SYGVKD. The CDR3 is CAISEFKREVYEQYF. Here the CDR3 DNA reads TGTGCCATCAGTGAGTTTAAGCGGGAAGTCTACGAGCAGTACTTC.